This entry lists 27 T cell receptor beta chains sequenced from one sample in a study of T-cell reconstitution after alpha-beta-depleted transplantation in children. This sample's TCRbeta library carried unique molecular identifier barcodes. MiXCR was run by TCRdb on the PCR reads, yielding one entry per CDR3 protein. The table shows about a million distinct CDR3 sequences, with less than 30% occurring only once. The sequenced sample was PBMCs, mostly from graft donor cells, obtained 360 days after TCRalphabeta/CD19-depleted stem cell transplant. These TCRs come from a boy under three years old who had a stem cell transplant for SCID, so the T cells may come from the graft donor.

The table lists this clonotype with a few counts. The chain is built from TRBV5-1 and TRBJ2-5; D remains unclear. Trimming stripped 1 base from V and 5 bases from J, with 12 bases between. This CDR3 is 14 amino acids long. The germline V gene has CDR1 SGHRS and CDR2 YFSETQ. The CDR3 sequence is CASSLFSRMETQYF. The CDR3 region has the DNA TGCGCCAGCAGCTTGTTCTCCCGGATGGAGACCCAGTACTTC.

This clonotype has just a few counts. The chain combines TRBV9 with TRBJ1-3; D not resolved. Trimming took 4 bases from V and 0 from J, leaving 8 bases between them. Per the germline V gene, CDR1 is SGDLS and CDR2 is YYNGEE. The CDR3 loop spans 14 amino acids. The CDR3 is CASSTTNSGNTIYF. The CDR3 coding sequence is TGTGCCAGCAGCACAACTAACTCTGGAAACACCATATATTTT.

This clonotype has only a few counts. V and J are TRBV28 and TRBJ1-2, with TRBD1 identical over 9 bases. Looked up from germline, CDR1 is MDHEN and CDR2 is SYDVKM. This CDR3 is 14 amino acids long. After removal of 3 bases from V and 7 bases from J, the junction contained 6 bases not matched to a gene. CDR3 sequence reads: CASSFPRTGAGYTF. The CDR3, as DNA: TGTGCCAGCAGTTTTCCCCGGACAGGGGCTGGCTACACCTTC.

CDR3 sequence reads: CSARSLHEADTQYF. CDR3 bases: TGCAGTGCTAGAAGTCTACATGAGGCAGATACGCAGTATTTT. The rearrangement links TRBV20-1 to TRBJ2-3; D is unclear. CDR3 length: 14 amino acids. Per germline, CDR1 DFQATT and CDR2 SNEGSKA (reference sequence). Trimming shortened V by 2 bases and J by 4 bases, and 13 bases separated the two germline ends.

This clonotype occurred a few times. The chain couples TRBV6-5 to TRBJ2-1, with D possibly matching TRBD2 (6 bases). Germline V gives CDR1 MNHEY, CDR2 SVGAGI. This CDR3 comprises 15 residues. V was shortened by 4 bases and J by 2 bases, with 12 bases between the two germline ends. CDR3 protein: CASSFSGPTYNEQFF. Here the CDR3 DNA reads TGTGCCAGCAGTTTTAGCGGACCCACCTACAATGAGCAGTTCTTC.

In this sample, this clonotype turned up a few times. The gene calls are TRBV15 and TRBJ2-5; perhaps TRBD1 as D (7 bases). Between the trimmed V and J ends, which lost 8 bases and 4 bases, there was a span of 14 bases. The CDR3 runs to 13 residues. Germline CDR1 reads LNHNV; CDR2 reads YYDKDF (reference sequence). CDR3 protein: CATSRQGGETQYF. In nucleotides, the CDR3 is TGTGCCACCTCAAGACAGGGAGGAGAGACCCAGTACTTC.

This clonotype was seen a few times. The gene calls are TRBV12-3 or TRBV12-4 and TRBJ1-5, with 7 positions matching TRBD1. The CDR3 has 14 residues. V lost 6 bases and J lost 6; bases outside the gene matches: 8. The CDR3 DNA is TGTGCCAGCAGAAGACAGGGTGGGGGTCAGCCCCAGCATTTT. This codes for CASRRQGGGQPQHF.

CDR3 protein: CASLGQGNGYTF. CDR3 nucleotide sequence: TGTGCCAGCTTGGGACAGGGGAATGGCTACACCTTC. The rearrangement links TRBV4-2 to TRBJ1-2, with 10 nucleotides matching TRBD1. The germline V gene encodes CDR1 LGHNA and CDR2 YNFKEQ. The CDR3 covers 12 residues. V trimming: 8 bases; J trimming: 6 bases; junction bases outside the gene matches: 3.

The chain joins TRBV7-2 to TRBJ2-2; possibly TRBD1 for D (5 bases). From germline, CDR1 is SGHTA and CDR2 FQGNSA. Trimming cost V 1 base and J 7 bases, with 10 bases left between them. The CDR3 has 14 residues. The CDR3 DNA is TGTGCCAGCAGCTTAGTAAGGGGAAACGGGGAGCTGTTTTTT. It translates to CASSLVRGNGELFF.

As DNA, the CDR3 is TGTGCCAGCAGTTTACAGCTAGCGGGAGGACTGAACGAGCAGTACTTC. Protein sequence: CASSLQLAGGLNEQYF. The chain has TRBV28 and TRBJ2-7; 11 bases are a match to TRBD2. V shed 2 bases, J shed 5 bases, and the junction held 8 bases outside the gene matches. Looked up from germline, CDR1 is MDHEN and CDR2 is SYDVKM. The CDR3 is made up of 16 amino acids.

The chain is built from TRBV5-5 and TRBJ2-7, with 8 positions matching TRBD2. Germline values: CDR1 SGHKS, CDR2 YYEKEE (reference sequence). J lost 0 bases, V lost 3 bases, and 11 bases had no gene match. CDR3 length: 17 residues. The CDR3 reads CASSYPGTLAASYEQYF. CDR3 nucleotide sequence: TGTGCCAGCAGCTACCCGGGAACACTAGCGGCCTCCTACGAGCAGTACTTC.

The genes are TRBV6-4 and TRBJ1-1, with D uncertain. Looked up from germline, CDR1 is MRHNA and CDR2 is SNTAGT. V was pared by 8 bases and J by 0 bases, with 28 bases between. The CDR3 length is 19 residues. The CDR3 protein is CASQRLLDHGIFMNTEAFF. CDR3 DNA sequence: TGTGCCAGCCAGAGACTATTAGACCACGGAATATTCATGAACACTGAAGCTTTCTTT.

The gene calls are TRBV20-1 and TRBJ2-7, with D tentatively TRBD1 (6 bases). V lost 3 bases to trimming and J lost 2 bases, with 17 bases between them. Per the germline V gene, CDR1 is DFQATT and CDR2 is SNEGSKA (reference sequence). CDR3 size: 15 residues. The CDR3 region is CSASVWTAATYEQYF. Here the CDR3 DNA reads TGCAGTGCTAGTGTTTGGACAGCGGCGACCTACGAGCAGTACTTC.

The chain has TRBV7-3 and TRBJ2-2; D assignment may be TRBD1 or TRBD2 (5 bases each). The V end lost 4 bases, the J end lost 1 base, and 13 bases lay between the germline ends. The CDR3 loop spans 16 amino acids. CDR1 and CDR2 from the germline V gene are SGHTA and FQGTGA. CDR3: CASSSPGTLNTGELFF. The CDR3, as DNA: TGTGCCAGCAGCTCGCCGGGGACCTTGAACACCGGGGAGCTGTTTTTT. Full variable domain (remainder filled in from reference TRBV7-3 and TRBJ2-2): GAGVSQTPSNKVTEKGKYVELRCDPISGHTALYWYRQSLGQGPEFLIYFQGTGAADDSGLPNDRFFAVRPEGSVSTLKIQRTERGDSAVYLCASSSPGTLNTGELFFGEGSRLTVL.

J is TRBJ2-7 and V is TRBV3-1; TRBD2 is a possible D gene (6 bases). Per the germline V gene, CDR1 is LGHDT and CDR2 is YNNKEL (reference sequence). Trimming took 1 base from V and 1 from J, leaving 14 bases between them. The CDR3 totals 16 residues. CDR3: CASSQAMEGGSYEQYF. Here the CDR3 DNA reads TGTGCCAGCAGCCAAGCCATGGAGGGTGGATCCTACGAGCAGTACTTC.

The chain carries TRBV7-9 and TRBJ1-5, with D possibly TRBD1 on 6 matching bases. The CDR3 is 14 residues long. The V end lost 3 bases, the J end lost 7 bases, and 13 bases lay between the germline ends. CDR1 and CDR2 (germline): SEHNR, FQNEAQ (reference sequence). The CDR3 here is CASSFGGAGQPQHF. CDR3 nucleotides: TGTGCCAGCAGCTTCGGGGGCGCGGGGCAGCCCCAGCATTTT.

This clonotype has a handful of counts. V and J are TRBV12-3 or TRBV12-4 and TRBJ2-2, with D perhaps matching TRBD1 (5 bases). The V and J ends lost 5 bases and 7 bases respectively, with 11 bases between them. The CDR3 has 13 residues. The CDR3 coding sequence is TGTGCCAGCAGTCCCGACAGTTACGGGGAGCTGTTTTTT. Protein product: CASSPDSYGELFF.

The gene calls are TRBV4-1 and TRBJ2-1, with 8 bases identical to TRBD2. Germline CDR1 MGHRA, CDR2 YSYEKL. The CDR3 consists of 15 residues. Unmatched junction bases numbered 6, after V lost 2 bases and J lost 6 bases. The CDR3 region is CASSQPGTRRNEQFF. In DNA form, the CDR3 reads TGCGCCAGCAGCCAACCTGGGACTAGGCGCAATGAGCAGTTCTTC.

The chain combines TRBV2 with TRBJ2-3; 8 positions agree with TRBD2. With 6 bases clipped from V and 4 bases from J, the junction kept 6 bases outside the gene matches. Germline V gene data show CDR1 as SNHLY and CDR2 as FYNNEI. The CDR3 covers 14 residues. The DNA of the CDR3 is TGTGCCAGCAGGGCAGCGGGGGAGCCAGATACGCAGTATTTT. Translated, it gives CASRAAGEPDTQYF.

This clonotype was seen more than once but under ten times. The chain employs TRBV5-1 and TRBJ2-2, with 10 bases fitting TRBD1. CDR1 SGHRS and CDR2 YFSETQ come from the germline V gene. The CDR3 is 15 residues long. V lost 1 base, J lost 5 bases, and 2 bases stayed unmatched. CDR3 in amino acids: CASSLLGQGTGELFF. The CDR3 DNA is TGCGCCAGCAGCTTGTTGGGACAGGGGACCGGGGAGCTGTTTTTT.

The rearrangement links TRBV19 to TRBJ1-1; 8 positions match TRBD1. After removal of 5 bases from V and 7 bases from J, the junction contained 15 bases not matched to a gene. The CDR3 runs 16 residues. The germline CDR1 and CDR2 sequences are LNHDA and SQIVND (reference sequence). CDR3 loop: CASSLRDRSSGREAFF. DNA for the CDR3: TGTGCCAGTAGTCTCCGGGACAGGTCGTCGGGGCGTGAAGCTTTCTTT. Full variable domain (outside the CDR3, taken from reference TRBV19 and TRBJ1-1): DGGITQSPKYLFRKEGQNVTLSCEQNLNHDAMYWYRQDPGQGLRLIYYSQIVNDFQKGDIAEGYSVSREKKESFPLTVTSAQKNPTAFYLCASSLRDRSSGREAFFGQGTRLTVV.

V gene TRBV28 combines with J gene TRBJ1-3; D is ambiguous. Germline values: CDR1 MDHEN, CDR2 SYDVKM. Trimming stripped 4 bases from V and 0 bases from J, with 16 bases between. This CDR3 is built from 17 residues. The CDR3 DNA reads as TGTGCCAGCAGTTCAGGAGCCATAGCTAGCTCTGGAAACACCATATATTTT. Translated, it gives CASSSGAIASSGNTIYF. Looking up the rest from reference TRBV28 and TRBJ1-3 gives the full variable domain: DVKVTQSSRYLVKRTGEKVFLECVQDMDHENMFWYRQDPGLGLRLIYFSYDVKMKEKGDIPEGYSVSREKKERFSLILESASTNQTSMYLCASSSGAIASSGNTIYFGEGSWLTVV.

This clonotype was counted a few times. CDR3 sequence reads: CASSLAPGAGSAEQFF. Here the CDR3 DNA reads TGTGCCAGCAGCTTAGCGCCAGGGGCCGGGTCGGCTGAGCAGTTCTTC. The chain uses TRBV7-9 and TRBJ2-1; D is possibly TRBD1 (6 bases). This CDR3 has 16 amino acids. The V and J ends lost 0 bases and 9 bases respectively, with 18 bases between them. Germline V gives CDR1 SEHNR, CDR2 FQNEAQ (reference sequence).

This clonotype was seen more than once but under ten times. The V call is TRBV7-2, the J call TRBJ2-5; D is unresolved. Germline assignment: CDR1 SGHTA and CDR2 FQGNSA. The CDR3 has 15 residues. Between the trimmed V and J ends, which lost 5 bases and 2 bases, there was a span of 15 bases. The CDR3 region is CASSVHSSKQETQYF. The CDR3 DNA reads TGTGCCAGCAGCGTACATTCGTCGAAACAAGAGACCCAGTACTTC. The complete variable domain, with remaining parts taken from reference TRBV7-2 and TRBJ2-5, reads GAGVSQSPSNKVTEKGKDVELRCDPISGHTALYWYRQSLGQGLEFLIYFQGNSAPDKSGLPSDRFSAERTGGSVSTLTIQRTQQEDSAVYLCASSVHSSKQETQYFGPGTRLLVL.

This clonotype appeared a few times. The genes are TRBV5-1 and TRBJ1-5, with D maybe TRBD1 (5 bases). The V and J ends lost 0 bases and 7 bases respectively, with 11 bases between them. Germline values: CDR1 SGHRS, CDR2 YFSETQ. The CDR3 covers 14 residues. The CDR3 loop is CASSLEGAEQPQHF. The CDR3, as DNA: TGCGCCAGCAGCTTGGAAGGGGCTGAGCAGCCCCAGCATTTT.

There are a few counts of this clonotype. The V call is TRBV5-1, the J call TRBJ2-2, with TRBD2 as a possible D gene (6 bases). The CDR3 sequence is 16 residues long. Trimming took off 4 bases at V and 1 base at J, with 14 bases between the two ends. CDR1 SGHRS and CDR2 YFSETQ come from the germline V gene. CDR3 sequence: CASSLRGGQNTGELFF. The DNA of the CDR3 is TGCGCCAGCAGCCTGAGGGGAGGACAGAACACCGGGGAGCTGTTTTTT.

The chain combines TRBV28 with TRBJ2-2; 7 bases map to TRBD2. This CDR3 comprises 16 residues. The germline V gene has CDR1 MDHEN and CDR2 SYDVKM. Losses at the gene ends were 10 bases for V and 6 bases for J; bases not matched to a gene: 17. The CDR3 sequence is CATSRGSRKWAGELFF. CDR3 in DNA: TGTGCCACTTCGCGGGGGTCTCGCAAGTGGGCCGGGGAGCTGTTTTTT.